Listed below are T cell receptor beta chains from one sample, sequenced in a study of T-cell memory formation after mild COVID-19. TCRdb used MiXCR to reprocess the 5' RACE reads, holding one entry per CDR3 protein. The table lists some 86,000 distinct CDR3 sequences, around a quarter of them singletons. Sequencing was performed on PBMCs or a T cell subset sorted from them (not recorded which). The source is a man aged 18-30 years who had mild COVID-19 (a few samples of this study predate the infection). Cell type and time point are not known. Both conserved end residues are part of each CDR3. D genes are given only for firm matches. Rows may omit the clone size; those that give it use once, few, many or a size class.

size: .; length: 12; V: TRBV5-4; J: TRBJ2-2; D: .; CDR3: CASSVGTSGLFF; DNA: TGTGCCAGCAGCGTTGGGACGAGCGGGCTGTTTTTT
size: .; length: 14; V: TRBV3-1; J: TRBJ1-2; D: .; CDR3: CASSPGGSKNGYTF; DNA: TGTGCCAGCAGCCCCGGAGGTTCTAAGAATGGCTACACCTTC
size: .; length: 13; V: TRBV9; J: TRBJ1-5; D: .; CDR3: CASSVRGDQPQHF; DNA: TGTGCCAGCAGCGTTCGGGGGGATCAGCCCCAGCATTTT
size: once; length: 17; V: TRBV29-1; J: TRBJ2-1; D: TRBD2; CDR3: CSVDGTSGGSSYNEQFF; DNA: TGCAGCGTTGATGGGACTAGCGGGGGGAGCTCCTACAATGAGCAGTTCTTC
size: .; length: 18; V: TRBV24-1; J: TRBJ2-3; D: TRBD2; CDR3: CATSGGISTSGPTDTQYF; DNA: TGTGCCACCAGTGGGGGAATCTCGACTAGCGGACCCACAGATACGCAGTATTTT
size: .; length: 16; V: TRBV12-3/TRBV12-4; J: TRBJ2-1; D: .; CDR3: CATAPQGRASNNEQFF; DNA: TGTGCCACCGCGCCTCAGGGCAGGGCTTCCAACAATGAGCAGTTCTTC
size: .; length: 17; V: TRBV5-1; J: TRBJ2-7; D: TRBD2; CDR3: CASSSGLAGASGAEQYF; DNA: TGCGCCAGCAGCTCCGGACTAGCGGGAGCTTCGGGCGCCGAGCAGTACTTC
size: .; length: 15; V: TRBV9; J: TRBJ1-2; D: TRBD1; CDR3: CASSVANRGLEGYTF; DNA: TGTGCCAGCAGCGTAGCTAACAGGGGGCTTGAGGGCTACACCTTC
size: few; length: 14; V: TRBV3-1; J: TRBJ2-2; D: .; CDR3: CASSQVFTTGELFF; DNA: TGTGCCAGCAGCCAAGTTTTCACCACCGGGGAGCTGTTTTTT
size: few; length: 16; V: TRBV7-9; J: TRBJ2-3; D: TRBD1; CDR3: CASSTQGQGSTDTQYF; DNA: TGTGCCAGCAGCACTCAGGGACAGGGAAGCACAGATACGCAGTATTTT
size: few; length: 13; V: TRBV29-1; J: TRBJ1-2; D: .; CDR3: CSVEDHQGYGYTF; DNA: TGCAGCGTTGAAGATCACCAGGGCTATGGCTACACCTTC
size: few; length: 12; V: TRBV29-1; J: TRBJ2-1; D: .; CDR3: CSVGAGYNEQFF; DNA: TGCAGCGTGGGGGCGGGCTACAATGAGCAGTTCTTC
size: few; length: 15; V: TRBV4-3; J: TRBJ2-1; D: .; CDR3: CASSQGISSYNEQFF; DNA: TGCGCCAGCAGCCAAGGAATCAGCTCCTACAATGAGCAGTTCTTC
size: few; length: 13; V: TRBV7-2; J: TRBJ2-2; D: .; CDR3: CASSPTGAGELFF; DNA: TGTGCCAGCAGCCCCACCGGGGCCGGGGAGCTGTTTTTT
size: few; length: 12; V: TRBV19; J: TRBJ2-1; D: .; CDR3: CATVKTGTEQFF; DNA: TGTGCCACCGTCAAAACAGGGACTGAGCAGTTCTTC
size: .; length: 14; V: TRBV4-1; J: TRBJ1-3; D: .; CDR3: CASSPTAGGDTIYF; DNA: TGCGCCAGCAGCCCTACCGCGGGAGGAGACACCATATATTTT
size: few; length: 16; V: TRBV7-9; J: TRBJ2-5; D: .; CDR3: CASSSGGTLGLETQYF; DNA: TGTGCCAGCAGCTCGGGCGGGACGCTGGGGCTGGAGACCCAGTACTTC
size: .; length: 14; V: TRBV5-1; J: TRBJ2-1; D: .; CDR3: CASSLLGSGNEQFF; DNA: TGCGCCAGCAGCTTGTTAGGGTCCGGAAATGAGCAGTTCTTC